These T cell receptor beta chains were read from a single sample in a study of OX40 agonist ivuxolimab in advanced cancers. Repertoires were generated with immunoSEQ multiplex PCR, while TCRdb's copy carries only in-frame clones and drops some. The sample has fewer than 80,000 clones, more than 70% seen once; the top ten hold about 0.6%. This sample comprised CD4+ or CD8+ T cells sorted from blood, obtained in a trial of the OX40 agonist ivuxolimab. These receptors were collected from an adult with an advanced solid tumor such as melanoma, head and neck, liver or kidney cancer. Each CDR3 is given with its conserved first and last residue. A D gene is named only where the DNA matches it firmly. Rows give clone size only sometimes, using once, few, many, or a class for an expanded clone.

TRBV6-1	NA	NA	TRBJ1-5	TGTGCCAGCACCCCCATACTCGGCCAGAATCAGCCCCAGCATTTT	CASTPILGQNQPQHF
TRBV7-2	NA	NA	TRBJ2-1	TGTGCCAGCAGCTTTAAGGATAATGAGCAGTTCTTC	CASSFKDNEQFF
TRBV5-1	NA	TRBD2	TRBJ2-7	TGCGCCAGCAAGGATACTAGCGGTCACTACGAGCAGTACTTC	CASKDTSGHYEQYF
TRBV7-8	NA	NA	TRBJ2-3	TGTGCCAGCAGCTCCACCCGAGCGGTCCTGCAGACAGATACGCAGTATTTT	CASSSTRAVLQTDTQYF
TRBV2	NA	NA	TRBJ2-3	TGTGCCAGCAGTGAACGTGTAACAGATACGCAGTATTTT	CASSERVTDTQYF
TRBV5-4	NA	TRBD1	TRBJ1-4	TGTGCCAGCAGCTTGGCCAGGGGGGGTGCCCTTAATGAAAAACTGTTTTTT	CASSLARGGALNEKLFF
TRBV19	NA	TRBD1	TRBJ1-5	TGTGCCAGTAGCCGGACAGGGTCCGAGCCCCAGCATTTT	CASSRTGSEPQHF
TRBV18	few	NA	TRBJ1-4	TGTGCCAGCTCACCAAAAATCCCGGGGTCGGGTGAAAAACTGTTTTTT	CASSPKIPGSGEKLFF
TRBV9	NA	NA	TRBJ2-1	TGTGCCAGCAGCGTAGCTGGGGGGGCCATCTCCAATGAGCAGTTCTTC	CASSVAGGAISNEQFF
TRBV7-8	once	NA	TRBJ1-4	TGTGCCAGCAGCTTAAAGGAATCCTCTAATGAAAAACTGTTTTTT	CASSLKESSNEKLFF
TRBV5-8	NA	TRBD1	TRBJ1-2	TGTGCCAGCCGAGACAGGGTGGGCTATGGCTACACCTTC	CASRDRVGYGYTF
TRBV5-1	NA	NA	TRBJ2-7	TGCGCCAGCAGCTTTGGGTCCTACGAGCAGTACTTC	CASSFGSYEQYF
TRBV11-2	NA	TRBD2	TRBJ2-7	TGTGCCAGCAGCTTGGAGCGGGGGGTCTACGAGCAGTACTTC	CASSLERGVYEQYF
TRBV27	NA	TRBD1	TRBJ1-2	TGTGCCAGCCGGCGGAGGGGGCCAAACTATGGCTACACCTTC	CASRRRGPNYGYTF
TRBV10-2	NA	TRBD2	TRBJ2-3	TGCGCCAGCAGTGTTAGCGGGGGTAGCACAGATACGCAGTATTTT	CASSVSGGSTDTQYF
TRBV7-9	NA	NA	TRBJ2-5	TGTGCCAGCAGCGCGGCGGTAGGGGCGCCCCTCCAAGAGACCCAGTACTTC	CASSAAVGAPLQETQYF
TRBV6-6	NA	NA	TRBJ2-3	TGTGCCAGCAGTCCACCAATCGGGGGGCGGTCGGATACGCAGTATTTT	CASSPPIGGRSDTQYF
TRBV13	NA	NA	TRBJ1-2	TGTGCCAGCAGCTTAGACGGGCAGTATGGCTACACCTTC	CASSLDGQYGYTF
TRBV5-4	NA	NA	TRBJ1-1	TGTGCCAGCAGCTTGATAGCGGGAAACACTGAAGCTTTCTTT	CASSLIAGNTEAFF
TRBV11-2	NA	NA	TRBJ1-1	TGTGCCAGCAGCTTAGGGGCGGAGAACACTGAAGCTTTCTTT	CASSLGAENTEAFF
TRBV11-2	NA	NA	TRBJ1-4	TGTGCCAGCAGCTTCCGGTACGGAAATGAAAAACTGTTTTTT	CASSFRYGNEKLFF
TRBV6-1	few	TRBD1	TRBJ1-2	TGTGCCAGCAGTGGAACCGACAGGGGGGGGGTTGAGGGCTACACCTTC	CASSGTDRGGVEGYTF
TRBV10-3	NA	NA	TRBJ2-7	TGTGCCATCAGTGACCCGGGGGTACACTACGAGCAGTACTTC	CAISDPGVHYEQYF
TRBV6-5	once	NA	TRBJ2-2	TGTGCCAGCAGCATGTCCGGGACCTACACCGGGGAGCTGTTTTTT	CASSMSGTYTGELFF
TRBV6-1	NA	NA	TRBJ1-2	TGTGCCAGCAGTGGTTGGGAGCAGATTTATGGCTACACCTTC	CASSGWEQIYGYTF
TRBV5-1	NA	NA	TRBJ2-5	TGCGCCAGCAGCTTGGGAGGGCAGGTGGAGACCCAGTACTTC	CASSLGGQVETQYF
TRBV18	NA	NA	TRBJ2-7	TGTGCCAGCTCACCAGGCGCCTGGGCAGGAGGCTACGAGCAGTACTTC	CASSPGAWAGGYEQYF
TRBV2	once	TRBD1	TRBJ2-5	TGTGCCAGCAGTCCAGGGGGCGAGGAAGAGACCCAGTACTTC	CASSPGGEEETQYF
TRBV4-2	NA	NA	TRBJ1-3	TGTGCCAGCAGCCCCCACGAGGTACTCTCTGGAAACACCATATATTTT	CASSPHEVLSGNTIYF
TRBV6-1	NA	NA	TRBJ2-5	TGTGCCAGCAAGAGGGGCAAGGAGACCCAGTACTTC	CASKRGKETQYF
TRBV13	NA	NA	TRBJ2-3	TGTGCCAGCAGCTTAGGCGAATTTTGGGGGTCTACAGATACGCAGTATTTT	CASSLGEFWGSTDTQYF
TRBV6-6	NA	TRBD2	TRBJ2-7	TGTGCCAGCAGTCCATCCGGGAGGGGAGCGTCCGAGCAGTACTTC	CASSPSGRGASEQYF
TRBV6-5	NA	TRBD1	TRBJ1-4	TGTGCCAGCAGCCACGACAGGGCATCGGAAAAACTGTTTTTT	CASSHDRASEKLFF
TRBV7-8	NA	NA	TRBJ1-1	TGTGCCAGCAGCTTAGTTCCCGACACTGAAGCTTTCTTT	CASSLVPDTEAFF
TRBV19	once	NA	TRBJ1-1	TGTGCCAGTAGTCTTTTGGGGGCGGTGAACACTGAAGCTTTCTTT	CASSLLGAVNTEAFF
TRBV2	once	NA	TRBJ1-3	TGTGCCAGCAGTGCAGGTACCTCTGGAAACACCATATATTTT	CASSAGTSGNTIYF
TRBV6-1	NA	TRBD1	TRBJ1-6	TGTGCCAGCAGCCCCGGGACAGGTCTTTCACCCCTCCACTTT	CASSPGTGLSPLHF